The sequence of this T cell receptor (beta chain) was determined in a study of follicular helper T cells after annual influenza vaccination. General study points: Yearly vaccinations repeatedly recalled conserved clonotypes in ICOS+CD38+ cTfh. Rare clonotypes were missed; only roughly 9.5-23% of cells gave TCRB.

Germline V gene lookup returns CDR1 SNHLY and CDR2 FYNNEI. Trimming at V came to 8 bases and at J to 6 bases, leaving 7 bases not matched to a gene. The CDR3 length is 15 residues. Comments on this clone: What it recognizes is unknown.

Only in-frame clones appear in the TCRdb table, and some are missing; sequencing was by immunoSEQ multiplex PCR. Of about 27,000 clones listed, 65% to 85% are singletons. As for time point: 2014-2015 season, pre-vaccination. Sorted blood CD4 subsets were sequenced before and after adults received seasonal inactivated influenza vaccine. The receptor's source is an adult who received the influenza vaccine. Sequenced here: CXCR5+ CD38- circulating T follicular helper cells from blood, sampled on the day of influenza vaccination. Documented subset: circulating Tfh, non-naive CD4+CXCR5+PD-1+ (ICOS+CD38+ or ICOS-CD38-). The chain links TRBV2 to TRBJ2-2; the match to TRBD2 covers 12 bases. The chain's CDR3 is CASGETSGSSGELFF. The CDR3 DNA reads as TGTGCCAGCGGGGAGACTAGCGGGAGTTCCGGGGAGCTGTTTTTT. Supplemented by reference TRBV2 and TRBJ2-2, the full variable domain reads EPEVTQTPSHQVTQMGQEVILRCVPISNHLYFYWYRQILGQKVEFLVSFYNNEISEKSEIFDDQFSVERPDGSNFTLKIRSTKLEDSAMYFCASGETSGSSGELFFGEGSRLTVL.